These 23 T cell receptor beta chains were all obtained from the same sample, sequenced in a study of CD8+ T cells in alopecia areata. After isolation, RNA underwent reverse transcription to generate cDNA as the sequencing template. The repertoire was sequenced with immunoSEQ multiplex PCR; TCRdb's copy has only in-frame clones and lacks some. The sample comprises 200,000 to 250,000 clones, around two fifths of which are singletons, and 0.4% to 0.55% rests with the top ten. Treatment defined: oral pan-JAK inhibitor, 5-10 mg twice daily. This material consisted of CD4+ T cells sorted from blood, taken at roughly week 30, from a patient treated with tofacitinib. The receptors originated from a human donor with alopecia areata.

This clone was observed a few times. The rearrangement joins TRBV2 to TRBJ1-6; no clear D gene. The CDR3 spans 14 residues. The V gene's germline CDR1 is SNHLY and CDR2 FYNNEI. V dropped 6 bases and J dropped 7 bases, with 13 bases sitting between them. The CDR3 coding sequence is TGTGCCAGCAGGGGAGGGATATACAATTCACCCCTCCACTTT. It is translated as CASRGGIYNSPLHF. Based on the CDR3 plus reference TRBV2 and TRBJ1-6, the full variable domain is EPEVTQTPSHQVTQMGQEVILRCVPISNHLYFYWYRQILGQKVEFLVSFYNNEISEKSEIFDDQFSVERPDGSNFTLKIRSTKLEDSAMYFCASRGGIYNSPLHFGNGTRLTVT.

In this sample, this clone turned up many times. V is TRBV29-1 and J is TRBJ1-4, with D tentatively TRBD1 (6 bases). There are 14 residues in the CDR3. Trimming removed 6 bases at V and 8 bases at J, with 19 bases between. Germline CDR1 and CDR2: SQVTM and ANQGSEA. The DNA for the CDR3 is TGCAGCGTCCCGGACTCTACAGGGTTCGAAAAACTGTTTTTT. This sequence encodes CSVPDSTGFEKLFF.

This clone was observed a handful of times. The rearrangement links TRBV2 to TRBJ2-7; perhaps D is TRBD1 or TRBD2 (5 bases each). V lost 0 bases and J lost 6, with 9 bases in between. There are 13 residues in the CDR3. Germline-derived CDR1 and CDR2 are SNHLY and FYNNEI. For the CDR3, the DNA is TGTGCCAGCAGTGAAGCGCCGGGGCTCGAGCAGTACTTC. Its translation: CASSEAPGLEQYF.

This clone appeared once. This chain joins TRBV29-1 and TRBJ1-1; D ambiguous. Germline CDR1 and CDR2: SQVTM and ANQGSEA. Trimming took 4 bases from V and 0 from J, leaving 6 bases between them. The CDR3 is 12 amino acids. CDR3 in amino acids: CSVVSVNTEAFF. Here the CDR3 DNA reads TGCAGCGTTGTATCCGTGAACACTGAAGCTTTCTTT.

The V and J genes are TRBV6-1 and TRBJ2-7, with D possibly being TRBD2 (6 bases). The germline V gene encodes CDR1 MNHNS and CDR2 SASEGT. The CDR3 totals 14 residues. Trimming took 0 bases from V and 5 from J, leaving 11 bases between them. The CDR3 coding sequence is TGTGCCAGCAGTGAAGCGGGAGGCAGGGACGAGCAGTACTTC. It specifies CASSEAGGRDEQYF.

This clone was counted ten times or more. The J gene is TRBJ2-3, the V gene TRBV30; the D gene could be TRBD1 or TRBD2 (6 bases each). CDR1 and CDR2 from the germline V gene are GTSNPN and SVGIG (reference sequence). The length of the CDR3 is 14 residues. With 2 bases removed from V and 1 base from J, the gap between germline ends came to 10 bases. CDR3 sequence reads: CAWSLGGRTDTQYF. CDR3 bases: TGTGCCTGGAGTTTAGGGGGGCGCACAGATACGCAGTATTTT.

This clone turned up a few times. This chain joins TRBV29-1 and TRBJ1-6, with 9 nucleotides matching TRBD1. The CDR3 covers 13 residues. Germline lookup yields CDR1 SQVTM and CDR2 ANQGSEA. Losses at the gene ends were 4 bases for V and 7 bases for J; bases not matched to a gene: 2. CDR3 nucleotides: TGCAGCGTTGCCGGGACAGGGAATTCACCCCTCCACTTT. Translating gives CSVAGTGNSPLHF.

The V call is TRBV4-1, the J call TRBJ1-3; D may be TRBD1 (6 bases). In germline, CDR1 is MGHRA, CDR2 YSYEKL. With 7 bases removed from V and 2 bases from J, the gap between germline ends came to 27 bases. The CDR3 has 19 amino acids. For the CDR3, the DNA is TGCGCCAGCACGAAATTCGGGAGCTCGTCAAGGGGGACTGGAAACACCATATATTTT. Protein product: CASTKFGSSSRGTGNTIYF.

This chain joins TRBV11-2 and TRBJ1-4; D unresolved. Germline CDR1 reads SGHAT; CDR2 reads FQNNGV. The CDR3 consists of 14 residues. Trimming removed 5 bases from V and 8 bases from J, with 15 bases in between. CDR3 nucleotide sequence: TGTGCCAGCAGCCCGCGACCCGATGGGGAAAAACTGTTTTTT. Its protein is CASSPRPDGEKLFF.

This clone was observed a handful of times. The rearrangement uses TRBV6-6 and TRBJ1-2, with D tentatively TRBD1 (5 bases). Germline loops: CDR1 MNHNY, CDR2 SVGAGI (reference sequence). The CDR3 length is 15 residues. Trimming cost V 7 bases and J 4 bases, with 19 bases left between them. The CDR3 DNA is TGTGCCAGCATCCTTACACCCGGGGCTTCCTATGGCTACACCTTC. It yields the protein CASILTPGASYGYTF.

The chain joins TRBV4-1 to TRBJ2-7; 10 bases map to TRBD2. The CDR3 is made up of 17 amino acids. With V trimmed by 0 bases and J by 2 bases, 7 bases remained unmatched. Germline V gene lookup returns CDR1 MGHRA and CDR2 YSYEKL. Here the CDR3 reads CASSQDSSSGRPYEQYF. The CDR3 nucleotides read TGCGCCAGCAGCCAAGATTCGTCTAGCGGGAGACCCTACGAGCAGTACTTC.

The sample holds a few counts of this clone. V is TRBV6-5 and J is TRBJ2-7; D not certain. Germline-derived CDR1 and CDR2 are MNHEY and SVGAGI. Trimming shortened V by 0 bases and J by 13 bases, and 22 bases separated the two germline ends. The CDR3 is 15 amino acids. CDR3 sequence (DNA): TGTGCCAGCAGTTACTCTCCTAATTTAAGGGCGGCAGTCTACTTC. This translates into CASSYSPNLRAAVYF.

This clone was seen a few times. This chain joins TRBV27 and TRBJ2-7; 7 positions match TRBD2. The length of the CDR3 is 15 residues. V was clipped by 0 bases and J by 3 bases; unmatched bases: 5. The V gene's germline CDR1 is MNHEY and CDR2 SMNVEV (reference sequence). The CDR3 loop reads CASSLSASGVYEQYF. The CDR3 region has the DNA TGTGCCAGCAGTTTATCAGCTAGCGGAGTCTACGAGCAGTACTTC.

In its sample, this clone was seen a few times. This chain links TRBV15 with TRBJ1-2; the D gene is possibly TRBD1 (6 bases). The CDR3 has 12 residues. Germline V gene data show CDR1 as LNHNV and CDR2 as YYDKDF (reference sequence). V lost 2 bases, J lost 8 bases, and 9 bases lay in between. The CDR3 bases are TGTGCCACCAGCAGAAGCCAGGGGGGCTACACCTTC. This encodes CATSRSQGGYTF.

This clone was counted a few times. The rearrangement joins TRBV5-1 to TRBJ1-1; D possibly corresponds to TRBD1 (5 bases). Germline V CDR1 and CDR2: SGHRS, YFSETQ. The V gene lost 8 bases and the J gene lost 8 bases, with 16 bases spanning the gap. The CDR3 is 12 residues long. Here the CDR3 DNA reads TGCGCCAGTAGTAAACAGGATGGGGAAGCTTTCTTT. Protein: CASSKQDGEAFF.

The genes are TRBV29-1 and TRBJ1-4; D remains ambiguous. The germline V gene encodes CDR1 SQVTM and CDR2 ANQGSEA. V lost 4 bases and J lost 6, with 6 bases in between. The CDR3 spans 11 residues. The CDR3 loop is CSVGLYEKLFF. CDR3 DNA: TGCAGCGTTGGTCTTTATGAAAAACTGTTTTTT. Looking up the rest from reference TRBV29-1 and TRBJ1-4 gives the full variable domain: SAVISQKPSRDICQRGTSLTIQCQVDSQVTMMFWYRQQPGQSLTLIATANQGSEATYESGFVIDKFPISRPNLTFSTLTVSNMSPEDSSIYLCSVGLYEKLFFGSGTQLSVL.

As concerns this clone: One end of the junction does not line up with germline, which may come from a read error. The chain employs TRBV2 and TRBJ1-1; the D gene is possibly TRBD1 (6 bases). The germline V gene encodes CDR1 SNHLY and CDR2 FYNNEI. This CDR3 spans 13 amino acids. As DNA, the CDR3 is TGTGCCAGCAGCGAAGGACAGCCGGTATACGCTTTCTTT. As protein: CASSEGQPVYAFF.

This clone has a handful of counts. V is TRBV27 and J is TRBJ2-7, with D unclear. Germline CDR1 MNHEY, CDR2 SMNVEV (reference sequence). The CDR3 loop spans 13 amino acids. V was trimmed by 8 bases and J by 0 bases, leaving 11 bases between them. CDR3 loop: CASGPLNSYEQYF. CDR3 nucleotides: TGTGCCAGCGGACCCCTGAACTCCTACGAGCAGTACTTC.

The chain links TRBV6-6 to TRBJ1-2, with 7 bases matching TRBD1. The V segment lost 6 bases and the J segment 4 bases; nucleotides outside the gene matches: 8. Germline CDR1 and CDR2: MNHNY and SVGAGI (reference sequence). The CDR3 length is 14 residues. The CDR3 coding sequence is TGTGCCAGCAGCCCTCCAGGGGGTCTCTATGGCTACACCTTC. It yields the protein CASSPPGGLYGYTF.

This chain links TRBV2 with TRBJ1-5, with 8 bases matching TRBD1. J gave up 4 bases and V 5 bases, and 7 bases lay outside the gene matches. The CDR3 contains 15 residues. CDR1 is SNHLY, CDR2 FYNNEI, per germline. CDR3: CASSFPGQANQPQHF. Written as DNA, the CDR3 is TGTGCCAGCAGTTTCCCGGGACAGGCAAATCAGCCCCAGCATTTT.

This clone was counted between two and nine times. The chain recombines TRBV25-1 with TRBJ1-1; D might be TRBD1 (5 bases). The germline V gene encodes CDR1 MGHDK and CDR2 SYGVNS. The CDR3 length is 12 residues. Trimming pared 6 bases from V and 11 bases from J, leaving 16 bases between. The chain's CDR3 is CASSNSGLKAFF. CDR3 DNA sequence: TGTGCCAGCAGCAATTCAGGGTTGAAGGCTTTCTTT.

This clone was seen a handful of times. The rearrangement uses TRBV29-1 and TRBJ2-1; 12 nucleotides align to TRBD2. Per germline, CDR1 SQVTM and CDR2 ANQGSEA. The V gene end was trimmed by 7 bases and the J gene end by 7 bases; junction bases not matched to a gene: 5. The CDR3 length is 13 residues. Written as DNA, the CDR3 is TGCAGCGGTGGACTAGCGGGGACTAATGAGCAGTTCTTC. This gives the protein CSGGLAGTNEQFF.

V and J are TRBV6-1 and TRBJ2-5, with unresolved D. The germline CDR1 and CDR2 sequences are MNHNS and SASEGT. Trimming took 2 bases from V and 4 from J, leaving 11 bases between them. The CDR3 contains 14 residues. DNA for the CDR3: TGTGCCAGCAGTGAAAGGTGGACGGGAGAGACCCAGTACTTC. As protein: CASSERWTGETQYF.